This entry features one TCR beta chain sequence. Antigen specificity is unknown. 13 Jbeta primers and 60 Vbeta primers were used for the PCR. Profiling relied on immunoSEQ multiplex PCR, and the TCRdb table lists in-frame clones only, not all of them. The sample carries fewer than 140,000 clones, roughly 73% recorded once. The data were taken from a study of cytomegalovirus exposure and HLA in healthy donors. Study-level points and caveats: CMV serostatus alone was available as immune exposure information. Some V segments (TRBV6-2 and TRBV6-3 among them) were excluded as indistinguishable.

The CDR3 covers 13 residues. Looked up from germline, CDR1 is SGHRS and CDR2 is YFSETQ. V lost 4 bases, J lost 9 bases, and 8 bases stayed unmatched. The chain carries TRBV5-1 and TRBJ2-3, with 7 bases aligning to TRBD1. The sample comprised PBMCs. This TCR was recovered from a man aged 35-49 years in good health and CMV-seronegative. Written as DNA, the CDR3 is TGCGCCAGCAGCCTAAAAACAGGGGCCACGCAGTATTTT. It yields the protein CASSLKTGATQYF.